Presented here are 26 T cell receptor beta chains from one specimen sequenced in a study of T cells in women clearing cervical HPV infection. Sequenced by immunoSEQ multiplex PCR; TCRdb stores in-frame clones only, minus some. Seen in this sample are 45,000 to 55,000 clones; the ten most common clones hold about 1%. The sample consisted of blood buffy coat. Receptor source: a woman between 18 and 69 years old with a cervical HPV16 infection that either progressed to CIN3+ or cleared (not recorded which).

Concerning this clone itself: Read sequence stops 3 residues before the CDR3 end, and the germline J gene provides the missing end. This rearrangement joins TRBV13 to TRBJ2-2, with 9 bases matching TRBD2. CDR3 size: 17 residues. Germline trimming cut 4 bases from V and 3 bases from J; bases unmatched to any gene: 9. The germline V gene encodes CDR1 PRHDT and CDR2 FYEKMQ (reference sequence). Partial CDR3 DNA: TGTGCCAGCAGCTCCCCTGGGCGGGGGGGCTACACCGGGGAG. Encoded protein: CASSSPGRGGYTGE. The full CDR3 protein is CASSSPGRGGYTGELFF.

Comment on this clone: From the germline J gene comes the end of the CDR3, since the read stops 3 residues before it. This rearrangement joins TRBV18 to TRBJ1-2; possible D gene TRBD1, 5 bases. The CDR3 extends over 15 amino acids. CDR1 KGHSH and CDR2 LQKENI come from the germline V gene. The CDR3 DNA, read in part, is TGTGCCAGCTCACGGGCGGGGGACCCAAACTACGAC. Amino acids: CASSRAGDPNYD. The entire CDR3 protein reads CASSRAGDPNYDYTF.

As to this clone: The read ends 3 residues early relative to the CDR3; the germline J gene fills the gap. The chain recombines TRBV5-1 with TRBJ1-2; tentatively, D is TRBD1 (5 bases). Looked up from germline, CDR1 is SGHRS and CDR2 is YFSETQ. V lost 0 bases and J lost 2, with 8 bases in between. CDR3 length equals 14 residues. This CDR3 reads CASSLGRTNYGYTF. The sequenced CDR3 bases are TGCGCCAGCAGCTTGGGACGGACAAACTATGGC.

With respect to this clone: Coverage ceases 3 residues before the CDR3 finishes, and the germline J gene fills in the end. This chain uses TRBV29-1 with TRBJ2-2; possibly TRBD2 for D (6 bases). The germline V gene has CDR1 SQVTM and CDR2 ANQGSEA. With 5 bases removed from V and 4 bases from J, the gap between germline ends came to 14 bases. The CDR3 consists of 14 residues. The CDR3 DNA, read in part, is TGCAGCGTTTCGGGGAGGCCCAGCACCGGGGAG. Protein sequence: CSVSGRPSTGE. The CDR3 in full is CSVSGRPSTGELFF.

CDR3 amino acids: CASSPPQVTYDYTF. CDR3 bases read: TGTGCCAGCTCACCACCCCAGGTCACCTACGAC. The chain has TRBV18 and TRBJ1-2, with D unresolved. The missing CDR3 end, 3 residues past where the read stops, is filled in from the germline J gene. The CDR3 covers 14 residues. Germline assignment: CDR1 KGHSH and CDR2 LQKENI.

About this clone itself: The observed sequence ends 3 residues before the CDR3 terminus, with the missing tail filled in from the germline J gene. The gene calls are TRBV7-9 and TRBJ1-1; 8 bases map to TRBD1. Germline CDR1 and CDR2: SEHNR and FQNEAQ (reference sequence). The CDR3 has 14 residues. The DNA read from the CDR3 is TGTGCCAGCAGCTTAGACCTGACAGGGGCGGAA. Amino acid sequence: CASSLDLTGAE. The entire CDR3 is CASSLDLTGAEAFF.

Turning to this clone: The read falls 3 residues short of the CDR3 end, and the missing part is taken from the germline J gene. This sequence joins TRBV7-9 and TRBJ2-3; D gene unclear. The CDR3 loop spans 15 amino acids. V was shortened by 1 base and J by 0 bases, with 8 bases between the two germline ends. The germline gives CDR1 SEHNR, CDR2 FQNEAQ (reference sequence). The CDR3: CASSLGVRSTDTQYF. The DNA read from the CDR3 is TGTGCCAGCAGCTTAGGTGTTCGGAGCACAGATACG.

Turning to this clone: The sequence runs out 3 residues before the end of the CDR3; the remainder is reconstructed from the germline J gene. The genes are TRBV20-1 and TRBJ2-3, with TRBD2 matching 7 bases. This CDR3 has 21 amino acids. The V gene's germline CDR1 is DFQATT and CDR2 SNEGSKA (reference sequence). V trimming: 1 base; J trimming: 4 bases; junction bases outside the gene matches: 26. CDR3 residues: CSARVRIRPPVSGTTADTQYF. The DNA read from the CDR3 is TGCAGTGCTAGAGTCCGAATCCGGCCCCCTGTTTCCGGGACTACGGCAGATACG.

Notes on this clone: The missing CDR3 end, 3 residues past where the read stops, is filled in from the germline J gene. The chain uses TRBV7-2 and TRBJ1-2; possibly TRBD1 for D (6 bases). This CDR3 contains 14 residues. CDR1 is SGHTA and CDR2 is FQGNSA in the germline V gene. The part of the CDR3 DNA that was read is TGTGCCAGCAGCCCGACCACCAGGGGTATACCC. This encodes CASSPTTRGIP. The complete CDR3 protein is CASSPTTRGIPYTF.

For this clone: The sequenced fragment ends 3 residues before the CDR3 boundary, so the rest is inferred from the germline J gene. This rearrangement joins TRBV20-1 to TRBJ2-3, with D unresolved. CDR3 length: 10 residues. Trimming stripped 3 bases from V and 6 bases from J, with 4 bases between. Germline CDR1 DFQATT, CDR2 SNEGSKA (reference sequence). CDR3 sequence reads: CSASQDTQYF. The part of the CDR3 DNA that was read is TGCAGTGCTAGCCAGGATACG.

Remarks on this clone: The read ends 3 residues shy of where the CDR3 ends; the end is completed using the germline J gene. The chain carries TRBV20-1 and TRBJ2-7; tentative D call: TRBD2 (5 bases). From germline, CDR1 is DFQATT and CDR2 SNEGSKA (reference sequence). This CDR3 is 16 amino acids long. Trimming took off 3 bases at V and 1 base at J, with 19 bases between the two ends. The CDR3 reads CSASPPFGDLSYEQYF. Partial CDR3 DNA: TGCAGTGCTAGCCCCCCTTTCGGGGATCTTTCCTACGAG.

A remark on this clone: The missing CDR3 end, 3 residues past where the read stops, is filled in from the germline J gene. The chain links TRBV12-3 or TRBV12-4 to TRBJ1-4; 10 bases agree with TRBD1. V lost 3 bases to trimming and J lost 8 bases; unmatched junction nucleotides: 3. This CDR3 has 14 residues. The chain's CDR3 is CASSFGTGEEKLFF. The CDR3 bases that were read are TGTGCCAGCAGTTTTGGGACAGGGGAGGAAAAA.

The part of the CDR3 DNA that was read is TGCGCCAGCAGCATAGACAATGAG. This translates into CASSIDNE. The entire CDR3 is CASSIDNEQFF. J is TRBJ2-1 and V is TRBV5-1; unclear D gene. The missing CDR3 end, 3 residues past where the read stops, is filled in from the germline J gene. CDR1 is SGHRS, CDR2 YFSETQ, per germline. V lost 4 bases, J lost 5 bases, and 4 bases lay in between. The CDR3 totals 11 residues.

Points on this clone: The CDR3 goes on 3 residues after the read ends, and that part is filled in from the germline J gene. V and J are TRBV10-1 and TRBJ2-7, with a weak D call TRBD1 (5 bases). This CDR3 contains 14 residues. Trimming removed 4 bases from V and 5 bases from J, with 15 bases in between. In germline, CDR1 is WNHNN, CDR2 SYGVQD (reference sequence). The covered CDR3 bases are TGCGCCAGCAGTGGGGCCAGGGCAGAGGACGAG. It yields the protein CASSGARAEDE. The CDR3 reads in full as CASSGARAEDEQYF.

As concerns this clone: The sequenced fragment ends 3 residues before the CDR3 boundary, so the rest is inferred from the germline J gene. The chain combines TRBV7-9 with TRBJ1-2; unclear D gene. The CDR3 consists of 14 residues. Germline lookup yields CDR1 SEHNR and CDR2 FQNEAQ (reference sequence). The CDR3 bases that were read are TGTGCCAGCAGCTTGTCCTCTAGCACAGATACC. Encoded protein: CASSLSSSTDT. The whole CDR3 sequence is CASSLSSSTDTYTF.

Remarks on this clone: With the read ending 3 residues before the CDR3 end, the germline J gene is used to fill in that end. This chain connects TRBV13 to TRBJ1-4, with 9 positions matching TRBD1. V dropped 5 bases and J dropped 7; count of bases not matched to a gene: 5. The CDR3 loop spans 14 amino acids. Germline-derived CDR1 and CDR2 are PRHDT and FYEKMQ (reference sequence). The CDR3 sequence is CASSPDRGGEKLFF. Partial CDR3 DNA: TGTGCCAGCAGCCCGGACAGGGGAGGTGAAAAA.

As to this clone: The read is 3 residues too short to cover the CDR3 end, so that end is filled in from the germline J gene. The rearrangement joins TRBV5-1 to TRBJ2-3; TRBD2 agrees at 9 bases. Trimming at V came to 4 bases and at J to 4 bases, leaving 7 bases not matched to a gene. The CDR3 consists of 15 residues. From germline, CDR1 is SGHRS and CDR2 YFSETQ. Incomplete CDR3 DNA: TGCGCCAGCAGCCTCTCTAGCGGGGTGTCAGATACG. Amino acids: CASSLSSGVSDT. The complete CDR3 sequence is CASSLSSGVSDTQYF.

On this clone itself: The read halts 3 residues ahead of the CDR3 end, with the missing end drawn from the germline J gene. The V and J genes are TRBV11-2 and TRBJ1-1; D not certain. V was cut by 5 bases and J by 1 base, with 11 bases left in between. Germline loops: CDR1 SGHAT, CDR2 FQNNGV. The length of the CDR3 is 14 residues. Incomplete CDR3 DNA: TGTGCCAGCAGCACCCCGCGGGAGAACACTGAA. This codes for CASSTPRENTE. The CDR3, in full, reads CASSTPRENTEAFF.

The sequenced CDR3 bases are TGTGCCAGCAGCTTAGCGACAGGGTCGAGTGAG. Its protein product is CASSLATGSSE. The whole CDR3 sequence is CASSLATGSSEQFF. The chain employs TRBV7-9 and TRBJ2-1, with 7 bases that match TRBD1. Read data end 3 residues before the CDR3 end; the end is taken from the germline J gene. With V trimmed by 0 bases and J by 9 bases, 5 bases remained unmatched. Germline CDR1 and CDR2: SEHNR and FQNEAQ (reference sequence). The CDR3 loop spans 14 amino acids.

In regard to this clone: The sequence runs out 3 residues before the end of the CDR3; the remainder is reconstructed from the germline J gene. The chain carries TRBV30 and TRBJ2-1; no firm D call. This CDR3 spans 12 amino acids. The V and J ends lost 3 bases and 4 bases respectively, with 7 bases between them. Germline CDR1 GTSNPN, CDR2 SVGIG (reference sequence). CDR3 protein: CAWSLGYNEQFF. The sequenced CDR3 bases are TGTGCCTGGAGCCTCGGGTACAATGAG.

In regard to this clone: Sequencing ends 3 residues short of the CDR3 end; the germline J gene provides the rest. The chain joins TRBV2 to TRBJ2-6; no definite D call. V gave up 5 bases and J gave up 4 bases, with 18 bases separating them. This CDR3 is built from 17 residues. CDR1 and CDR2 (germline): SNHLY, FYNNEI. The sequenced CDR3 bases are TGTGCCAGCAGTTCGTCCGAGAGGCTCTTCGGGGCCAACGTC. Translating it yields CASSSSERLFGANV. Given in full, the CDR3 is CASSSSERLFGANVLTF.

The chain's CDR3 is CSARELTTGGRTPLHF. CDR3 DNA (partial): TGCAGTGCTAGAGAATTAACGACAGGGGGCAGGACACCC. The gene calls are TRBV20-1 and TRBJ1-6; 10 positions agree with TRBD1. Sequencing ends 3 residues short of the CDR3 end; the germline J gene provides the rest. The CDR3 loop spans 16 amino acids. Losses at the gene ends were 0 bases for V and 11 bases for J; bases not matched to a gene: 10. Germline assignment: CDR1 DFQATT and CDR2 SNEGSKA (reference sequence).

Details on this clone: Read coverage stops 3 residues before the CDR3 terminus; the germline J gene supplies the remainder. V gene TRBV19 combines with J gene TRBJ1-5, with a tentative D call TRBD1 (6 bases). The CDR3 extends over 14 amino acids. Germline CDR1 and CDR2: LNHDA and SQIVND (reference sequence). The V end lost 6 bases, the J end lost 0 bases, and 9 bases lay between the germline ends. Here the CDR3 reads CASSSGDSNQPQHF. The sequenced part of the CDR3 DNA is TGTGCCAGTAGCTCAGGGGATAGCAATCAGCCC.

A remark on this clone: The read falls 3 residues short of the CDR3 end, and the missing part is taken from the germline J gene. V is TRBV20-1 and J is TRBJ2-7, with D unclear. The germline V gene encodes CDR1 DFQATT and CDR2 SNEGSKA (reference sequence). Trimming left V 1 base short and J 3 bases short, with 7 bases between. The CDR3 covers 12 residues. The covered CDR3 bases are TGCAGTGCTAGAGGCTCAGGCTACGAG. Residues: CSARGSGYE. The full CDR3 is CSARGSGYEQYF.

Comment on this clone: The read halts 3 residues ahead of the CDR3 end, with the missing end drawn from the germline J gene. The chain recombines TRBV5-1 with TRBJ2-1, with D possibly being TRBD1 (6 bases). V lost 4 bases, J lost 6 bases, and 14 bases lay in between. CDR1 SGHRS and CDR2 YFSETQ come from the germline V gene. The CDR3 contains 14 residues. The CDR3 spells CASSQGPPLNEQFF. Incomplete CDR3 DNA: TGCGCCAGCAGCCAGGGGCCCCCTCTCAATGAG. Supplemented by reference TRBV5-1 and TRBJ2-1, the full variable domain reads KAGVTQTPRYLIKTRGQQVTLSCSPISGHRSVSWYQQTPGQGLQFLFEYFSETQRNKGNFPGRFSGRQFSNSRSEMNVSTLELGDSALYLCASSQGPPLNEQFFGPGTRLTVL.

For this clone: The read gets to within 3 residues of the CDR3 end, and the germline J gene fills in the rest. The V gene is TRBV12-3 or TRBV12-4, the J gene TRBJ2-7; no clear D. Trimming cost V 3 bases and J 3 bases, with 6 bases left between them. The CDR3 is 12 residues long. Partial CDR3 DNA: TGTGCCAGCAGTTTTCGCAGCTACGAG. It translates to CASSFRSYE. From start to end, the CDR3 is CASSFRSYEQYF.